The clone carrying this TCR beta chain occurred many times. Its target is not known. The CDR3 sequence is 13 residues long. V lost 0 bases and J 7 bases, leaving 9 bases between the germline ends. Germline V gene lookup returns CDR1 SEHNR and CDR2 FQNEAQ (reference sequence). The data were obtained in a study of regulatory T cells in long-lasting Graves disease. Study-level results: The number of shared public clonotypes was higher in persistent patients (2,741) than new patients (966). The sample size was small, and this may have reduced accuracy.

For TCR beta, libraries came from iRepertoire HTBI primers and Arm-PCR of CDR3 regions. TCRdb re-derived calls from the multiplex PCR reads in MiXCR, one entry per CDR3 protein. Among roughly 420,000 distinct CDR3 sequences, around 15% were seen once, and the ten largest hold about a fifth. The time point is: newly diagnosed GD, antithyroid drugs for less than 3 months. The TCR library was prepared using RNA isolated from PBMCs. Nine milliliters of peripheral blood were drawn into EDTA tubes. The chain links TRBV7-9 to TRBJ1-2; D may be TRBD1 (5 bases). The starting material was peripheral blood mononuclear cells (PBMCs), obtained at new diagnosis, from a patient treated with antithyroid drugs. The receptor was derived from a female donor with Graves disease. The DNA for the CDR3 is TGTGCCAGCAGCTTAGCGGAGGGGCCTGGCTACACCTTC. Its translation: CASSLAEGPGYTF.